One sample yielded the 22 T cell receptor beta chains listed below, sequenced in a study of T-cell memory formation after mild COVID-19. In TCRdb, the 5' RACE reads were re-called with MiXCR into one record per CDR3 protein. The sample includes 400,000 to 450,000 distinct CDR3 sequences, roughly 17% of them seen just once. Sequencing was carried out using PBMCs or a T cell subset sorted from them (not recorded which). The receptors here all came from a man younger than 35 who had mild COVID-19 (a few samples of this study predate the infection). Cell type and time point are not known.

This clonotype was picked up a small number of times. The V call is TRBV18, the J call TRBJ2-1; D is unclear. This CDR3 comprises 15 residues. Per germline, CDR1 KGHSH and CDR2 LQKENI. V was trimmed by 5 bases and J by 0 bases, leaving 11 bases between them. The CDR3 DNA reads as TGTGCCAGCTCAAAGGATAAATCCTCCTACAATGAGCAGTTCTTC. Its protein is CASSKDKSSYNEQFF.

This clonotype showed up many times. J is TRBJ1-2 and V is TRBV20-1; D gene ambiguous. The CDR3 totals 12 residues. Germline V gene data show CDR1 as DFQATT and CDR2 as SNEGSKA (reference sequence). Trimming shortened V by 5 bases and J by 8 bases, and 15 bases separated the two germline ends. The CDR3 region has the DNA TGCAGTGCTGCCAGTCCCACTGGCGGCTACACCTTC. Translation gives CSAASPTGGYTF.

This clonotype appeared a few times. V and J are TRBV11-2 and TRBJ2-5; 8 bases fit TRBD2. CDR3 size: 15 residues. V shed 1 base and J 5 bases; nucleotides not matched to a gene: 6. Germline CDR1 is SGHAT and CDR2 is FQNNGV. The CDR3 region is CASSLVGRLAETQYF. The CDR3 nucleotides read TGTGCCAGCAGCTTAGTGGGCCGACTAGCGGAGACCCAGTACTTC.

This clonotype occurred once. The chain has TRBV9 and TRBJ2-5, with 10 nucleotides matching TRBD1. This CDR3 region has 15 residues. The ends lost 4 bases at V and 5 bases at J; junction bases unmatched: 8. Germline V gene data show CDR1 as SGDLS and CDR2 as YYNGEE. This CDR3 is CASSTTGTGVETQYF. Written as DNA, the CDR3 is TGTGCCAGCAGCACCACCGGGACAGGGGTTGAGACCCAGTACTTC.

The chain links TRBV12-3 or TRBV12-4 to TRBJ2-5, with D perhaps assigned TRBD1 or TRBD2 (5 bases each). The V and J ends lost 3 bases and 5 bases respectively, with 10 bases between them. The CDR3 contains 13 residues. The CDR3 reads CASSFPGTETQYF. CDR3 in DNA: TGTGCCAGCAGTTTCCCGGGGACGGAGACCCAGTACTTC.

The chain couples TRBV6-2 or TRBV6-3 to TRBJ2-4, with 11 bases aligning to TRBD2. V lost 6 bases, J lost 8 bases, and 6 bases stayed unmatched. Germline lookup yields CDR1 MNHEY and CDR2 SVGEGT. The length of the CDR3 is 14 residues. The CDR3 is CASSLSGGAYIQYF. The DNA of the CDR3 is TGTGCCAGCAGCCTTAGCGGGGGGGCTTACATTCAGTACTTC.

The chain uses TRBV27 and TRBJ2-1; no reliable D call. CDR1 MNHEY and CDR2 SMNVEV come from the germline V gene (reference sequence). The CDR3 is made up of 13 amino acids. V lost 4 bases and J 6 bases, leaving 10 bases between the germline ends. The CDR3 spells CASSSGVSNEQFF. The CDR3 DNA reads as TGTGCCAGCAGTTCGGGCGTGAGCAATGAGCAGTTCTTC.

The CDR3 sequence: CASSPTQGNIQYF. DNA of the CDR3: TGTGCCAGCTCACCAACCCAGGGGAACATTCAGTACTTC. V is TRBV18 and J is TRBJ2-4; perhaps TRBD1 as D (6 bases). This CDR3 comprises 13 residues. Germline assignment: CDR1 KGHSH and CDR2 LQKENI. Trimming took 2 bases from V and 7 from J, leaving 9 bases between them. Based on the CDR3 plus reference TRBV18 and TRBJ2-4, the full variable domain is NAGVMQNPRHLVRRRGQEARLRCSPMKGHSHVYWYRQLPEEGLKFMVYLQKENIIDESGMPKERFSAEFPKEGPSILRIQQVVRGDSAAYFCASSPTQGNIQYFGAGTRLSVL.

This chain joins TRBV20-1 and TRBJ2-7; TRBD1 might be the D (6 bases). Germline values: CDR1 DFQATT, CDR2 SNEGSKA (reference sequence). V was clipped by 6 bases and J by 0 bases, with 24 bases between them. The CDR3 sequence is 17 residues long. The CDR3 loop is CSATGGQYRRGSYEQYV. CDR3 DNA sequence: TGCAGTGCCACAGGAGGACAGTACCGAAGAGGCTCCTACGAGCAGTACGTC.

This clonotype was detected only a few times. This rearrangement joins TRBV7-2 to TRBJ1-6, with D unclear. Trimming shortened V by 6 bases and J by 9 bases, and 21 bases separated the two germline ends. The length of the CDR3 is 16 residues. CDR1 SGHTA and CDR2 FQGNSA come from the germline V gene. The CDR3 spells CASSLASRVEGSPLHF. CDR3 bases: TGTGCCAGCAGTCTGGCTTCTAGGGTAGAAGGTTCACCCCTCCACTTT.

This clonotype was counted ten times or more. The V and J genes are TRBV9 and TRBJ2-1; D possibly corresponds to TRBD2 (5 bases). Germline lookup yields CDR1 SGDLS and CDR2 YYNGEE. V gave up 3 bases and J gave up 2 bases, with 6 bases separating them. This CDR3 region has 13 residues. The CDR3 DNA follows: TGTGCCAGCAGCGCCGGGACCTACAATGAGCAGTTCTTC. Translated: CASSAGTYNEQFF.

This clonotype has just a few counts. The chain couples TRBV6-5 to TRBJ2-1; 13 nucleotides agree with TRBD2. Germline lookup yields CDR1 MNHEY and CDR2 SVGAGI. The CDR3 has 16 amino acids. Losses at the gene ends were 5 bases for V and 4 bases for J; bases not matched to a gene: 5. The CDR3 DNA is TGTGCCAGCAGTCTCACGACTAGCGGGGGGTACAATGAGCAGTTCTTC. The encoded protein is CASSLTTSGGYNEQFF.

Concerning this clonotype itself: An end of the junction differs from the germline gene, which may be a read error. The rearrangement joins TRBV6-2 or TRBV6-3 to TRBJ1-5; D may be TRBD1 (5 bases). This CDR3 has 13 amino acids. Per the germline V gene, CDR1 is MNHEY and CDR2 is SVGEGT. CDR3 bases: TGTGCCAGCCGGCTGGGGGTGGATCAGCCCAAGCATTTT. Encoded protein: CASRLGVDQPKHF.

This clonotype was counted only a few times. This chain uses TRBV28 with TRBJ1-1, with D unclear. The CDR3 runs to 12 residues. The germline V gene has CDR1 MDHEN and CDR2 SYDVKM. V was shortened by 1 base and J by 11 bases, with 11 bases between the two germline ends. CDR3 nucleotide sequence: TGTGCCAGCAGTTTATTGCGGGATCGGGCTTTCTTT. Translation: CASSLLRDRAFF. The full variable domain, in which reference TRBV28 and TRBJ1-1 provide the parts outside the CDR3, is DVKVTQSSRYLVKRTGEKVFLECVQDMDHENMFWYRQDPGLGLRLIYFSYDVKMKEKGDIPEGYSVSREKKERFSLILESASTNQTSMYLCASSLLRDRAFFGQGTRLTVV.

The V and J genes are TRBV6-2 or TRBV6-3 and TRBJ2-7; 11 bases map to TRBD2. This CDR3 is built from 14 residues. The germline V gene has CDR1 MNHEY and CDR2 SVGEGT. The V and J ends lost 6 bases and 6 bases, in that order; junction bases with no gene match: 7. The CDR3 region is CASSRASGGTEQYV. In DNA form, the CDR3 reads TGTGCCAGCAGCCGAGCTAGCGGGGGGACCGAGCAGTACGTC.

Notes on this clonotype: Likely a read error: the CDR3 ends without its conserved phenylalanine or tryptophan. The chain combines TRBV11-2 with TRBJ2-1, with 8 bases fitting TRBD1. Losses at the gene ends were 4 bases for V and 6 bases for J; bases not matched to a gene: 11. Germline V gene data show CDR1 as SGHAT and CDR2 as FQNNGV. The CDR3 is 16 amino acids. The CDR3 DNA reads TGTGCCAGCAGCTCGATCAGGGGGCAAGCGTTCAATGAGCAGTTCCTC. This gives the protein CASSSIRGQAFNEQFL.

V gene TRBV28 combines with J gene TRBJ2-7, with D perhaps TRBD2 (5 bases). CDR3 length: 12 residues. Germline V gene lookup returns CDR1 MDHEN and CDR2 SYDVKM. Trimming shortened V by 3 bases and J by 6 bases, and 9 bases separated the two germline ends. CDR3 DNA sequence: TGTGCCAGCAGTTTCCCCGCGGGCGAGCAGTACGTC. Protein: CASSFPAGEQYV.

To note about this clonotype: One junction end does not reproduce the germline sequence, and a read error may be involved. V gene TRBV6-5 combines with J gene TRBJ1-2, with D hard to call. The CDR3 is made up of 12 amino acids. In germline, CDR1 is MNHEY, CDR2 SVGAGI. In DNA form, the CDR3 reads TGTGACAGCAGTGACTCGGGGTCTCGCTACACCTTC. Protein product: CDSSDSGSRYTF.

This clonotype was counted a few times. The J gene is TRBJ2-1, the V gene TRBV20-1, with TRBD1 as a possible D gene (6 bases). The CDR3 is 14 amino acids. The V gene lost 4 bases and the J gene lost 9 bases, with 19 bases spanning the gap. Germline lookup yields CDR1 DFQATT and CDR2 SNEGSKA (reference sequence). As DNA, the CDR3 is TGCAGTGCTACCTCTCCGGGACACACGAGTGAGCAGTTCTTC. Amino acids: CSATSPGHTSEQFF.

This clonotype was observed a handful of times. The chain combines TRBV24-1 with TRBJ1-5; the D is unclear. The germline V gene has CDR1 KGHDR and CDR2 SFDVKD. This CDR3 contains 12 residues. V lost 3 bases and J lost 9, with 8 bases in between. CDR3 in amino acids: CATSDPRLPQHF. The CDR3 bases are TGTGCCACCAGTGATCCTCGGTTGCCCCAGCATTTT.

This chain connects TRBV7-8 to TRBJ1-1; possibly TRBD1 for D (6 bases). CDR1 is SGHVS, CDR2 FQNEAQ, per germline. CDR3 length: 14 amino acids. Trimming removed 5 bases at V and 6 bases at J, with 16 bases between. This chain's CDR3 is CASSTGRDNPEAFF. The CDR3 DNA sequence: TGTGCCAGCAGCACGGGCCGGGACAACCCTGAAGCTTTCTTT. The full variable domain, with the rest looked up from reference TRBV7-8 and TRBJ1-1, is GAGVSQSPRYKVAKRGQDVALRCDPISGHVSLFWYQQALGQGPEFLTYFQNEAQLDKSGLPSDRFFAERPEGSVSTLKIQRTQQEDSAVYLCASSTGRDNPEAFFGQGTRLTVV.

In its sample, this clonotype was seen many times. The J gene is TRBJ1-2, the V gene TRBV7-2, with D perhaps TRBD1 (6 bases). CDR3 length equals 16 residues. The V end was cut by 1 base, the J end by 8 bases, with 20 bases between. Germline assignment: CDR1 SGHTA and CDR2 FQGNSA. This chain's CDR3 is CASSLVAGGQVLGYTF. In DNA form, the CDR3 reads TGTGCCAGCAGCTTAGTGGCTGGGGGGCAAGTACTCGGCTACACCTTC.